This paragraph reports one T cell receptor beta chain. Per the original methods: Reference gene primer amplification gave nucleated cell count estimates. The method was immunoSEQ multiplex PCR; TCRdb's version includes in-frame clones alone and lacks a portion of them. V and J calls and clone size are copied from that table; D and trimming were computed from the DNA. Of 200,000 to 250,000 clones listed, roughly 84% are singletons. This sample stems from a study of blood T cell repertoires in COVID-19. Germline V gene sequence: CDR1 MNHEY, CDR2 SVGAGI. The CDR3 has 14 residues. Deletions cut 7 bases from V and 2 bases from J, with 14 bases between.

This TCR derives from a woman aged 80 or older with acute or convalescent COVID-19. The chain employs TRBV6-5 and TRBJ1-2; D gene unclear. The specimen was peripheral blood. CDR3 coding DNA: TGTGCCAGCACCGGTCCAGGAATGAACTATGGCTACACCTTC. Residues: CASTGPGMNYGYTF.